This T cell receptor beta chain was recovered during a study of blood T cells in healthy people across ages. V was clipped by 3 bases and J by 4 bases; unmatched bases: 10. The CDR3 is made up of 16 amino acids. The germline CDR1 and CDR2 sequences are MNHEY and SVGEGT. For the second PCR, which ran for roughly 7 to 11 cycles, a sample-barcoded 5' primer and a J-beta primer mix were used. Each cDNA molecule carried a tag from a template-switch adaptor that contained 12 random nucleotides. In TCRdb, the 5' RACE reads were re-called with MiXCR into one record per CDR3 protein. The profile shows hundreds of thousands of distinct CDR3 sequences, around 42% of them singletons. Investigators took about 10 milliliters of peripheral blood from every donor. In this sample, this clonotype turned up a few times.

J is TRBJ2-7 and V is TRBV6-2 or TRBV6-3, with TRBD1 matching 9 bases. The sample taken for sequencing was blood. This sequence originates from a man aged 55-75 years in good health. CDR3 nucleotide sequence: TGTGCCAGCAGTTATTCCGACCGGGACAGGGAGTACGAGCAGTACTTC. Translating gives CASSYSDRDREYEQYF.